This TCR beta chain was sequenced for a study of T cell responses to AZD1222 COVID-19 vaccine. Study-level background: Second-dose recipients at about 4 or about 12 weeks were treated as one pooled group. General study findings and limits: Spike-wide vaccine-associated CD4 TCRs dominated at 160-218 and 743-854.

Measured with immunoSEQ multiplex PCR; TCRdb has only the in-frame clones, and not every one. The profile shows about 110,000 clones, around nine tenths of them singletons. About this clone itself: Its antigen is undetermined.

V was pared by 4 bases and J by 4 bases, with 7 bases of the junction left unmatched. The CDR3 length is 14 residues. Germline values: CDR1 SGHRS, CDR2 YFSETQ. The sequences come from peripheral blood, collected on day 0 of AZD1222 vaccination. The sequence was obtained from an adult in good health. The chain couples TRBV5-1 to TRBJ1-2; 7 positions match TRBD1. The chain's CDR3 is CASSPDRVSYGYTF. The CDR3, as DNA: TGCGCCAGCAGCCCTGACAGGGTTTCCTATGGCTACACCTTC.